These 23 T cell receptor beta chains originate from one sample sequenced in a study of blood T cell repertoires in COVID-19. Assay: immunoSEQ multiplex PCR; the TCRdb copy retains only in-frame clones and omits some. The data hold 200,000 to 300,000 clones, with about nine tenths observed a single time. Specimen: peripheral blood. These receptors were collected from a man in his sixties who had recovered from COVID-19.

The chain links TRBV27 to TRBJ2-3, with a tentative D call TRBD2 (6 bases). This CDR3 region has 12 residues. V lost 11 bases and J lost 10, with 19 bases in between. CDR1 and CDR2 (germline): MNHEY, SMNVEV (reference sequence). The CDR3 is CAPVGRTQAQYF. The CDR3 DNA follows: TGTGCCCCAGTTGGGAGGACCCAAGCGCAGTATTTT.

This rearrangement joins TRBV30 to TRBJ1-5, with D perhaps TRBD1 (6 bases). Germline V lookup: CDR1 GTSNPN, CDR2 SVGIG (reference sequence). The CDR3 loop spans 15 amino acids. V lost 0 bases, J lost 5 bases, and 14 bases lay in between. In DNA, the CDR3 is TGTGCCTGGAGTGTACGGGACACGGGTTATCAGCCCCAGCATTTT. This translates into CAWSVRDTGYQPQHF.

The CDR3 loop reads CASSTGTDNEKLFF. The CDR3 coding sequence is TGTGCCAGCAGCACGGGGACAGATAATGAAAAACTGTTTTTT. This chain links TRBV7-9 with TRBJ1-4; 7 nucleotides agree with TRBD1. The CDR3 runs 14 residues. The germline V gene has CDR1 SEHNR and CDR2 FQNEAQ (reference sequence). V gave up 5 bases and J gave up 4 bases; unmatched junction bases: 4. Variable domain in full (rest from reference TRBV7-9 and TRBJ1-4): DTGVSQNPRHKITKRGQNVTFRCDPISEHNRLYWYRQTLGQGPEFLTYFQNEAQLEKSRLLSDRFSAERPKGSFSTLEIQRTEQGDSAMYLCASSTGTDNEKLFFGSGTQLSVL.

This chain links TRBV6-5 with TRBJ2-7, with D tentatively TRBD2 (6 bases). V lost 0 bases to trimming and J lost 6 bases, with 9 bases between them. This CDR3 comprises 13 residues. Germline CDR1 is MNHEY and CDR2 is SVGAGI. The CDR3 bases are TGTGCCAGCAGTTACTCGTTGGGGGGCGAGCAGTACTTC. Amino acid sequence: CASSYSLGGEQYF.

V is TRBV18 and J is TRBJ1-2; perhaps TRBD1 as D (6 bases). The V gene lost 1 base and the J gene lost 8 bases, with 11 bases spanning the gap. There are 13 residues in the CDR3. The germline V gene has CDR1 KGHSH and CDR2 LQKENI. The CDR3, as DNA: TGTGCCAGCTCACCACTACAGGGTGAAGGCTACACCTTC. This translates into CASSPLQGEGYTF. Filled out from reference TRBV18 and TRBJ1-2, the complete variable domain reads NAGVMQNPRHLVRRRGQEARLRCSPMKGHSHVYWYRQLPEEGLKFMVYLQKENIIDESGMPKERFSAEFPKEGPSILRIQQVVRGDSAAYFCASSPLQGEGYTFGSGTRLTVV.

The rearrangement uses TRBV6-5 and TRBJ2-5; 11 bases line up with TRBD1. This CDR3 comprises 15 residues. CDR1 and CDR2 (germline): MNHEY, SVGAGI. V lost 2 bases to trimming and J lost 7 bases; unmatched junction nucleotides: 6. CDR3 in DNA: TGTGCCAGCAGTTACACCAGGACAGGGGGCGGGACCCAGTACTTC. Its translation is CASSYTRTGGGTQYF.

The rearrangement joins TRBV7-9 to TRBJ1-2; the match to TRBD1 covers 12 bases. V lost 5 bases, J lost 7 bases, and 5 bases stayed unmatched. The germline V gene encodes CDR1 SEHNR and CDR2 FQNEAQ (reference sequence). This CDR3 has 14 residues. The CDR3 DNA reads TGTGCCAGCAGCGAACCGGGACAGGGGGCTGGCTACACCTTC. Translation: CASSEPGQGAGYTF. The full variable domain, in which reference TRBV7-9 and TRBJ1-2 provide the parts outside the CDR3, is DTGVSQNPRHKITKRGQNVTFRCDPISEHNRLYWYRQTLGQGPEFLTYFQNEAQLEKSRLLSDRFSAERPKGSFSTLEIQRTEQGDSAMYLCASSEPGQGAGYTFGSGTRLTVV.

This chain uses TRBV7-2 with TRBJ2-3, with a tentative D call TRBD1 (5 bases). The CDR3 consists of 15 residues. Germline CDR1 SGHTA, CDR2 FQGNSA. Between the trimmed V and J ends, which lost 2 bases and 0 bases, there was a span of 9 bases. CDR3: CASSLTGYSTDTQYF. The CDR3 nucleotides read TGTGCCAGCAGCTTAACAGGATATAGCACAGATACGCAGTATTTT.

The chain joins TRBV5-4 to TRBJ2-7, with D perhaps TRBD1 (5 bases). Germline loops: CDR1 SGHNT, CDR2 YYREEE (reference sequence). This CDR3 comprises 15 residues. Trimming shortened V by 6 bases and J by 5 bases, and 21 bases separated the two germline ends. The DNA for the CDR3 is TGTGCCAGCACCCCCCCCGCAGGGCAAAGGAACGAGCAGTACGTC. It specifies CASTPPAGQRNEQYV.

This chain connects TRBV21-1 to TRBJ2-1; TRBD1, as called in the table, went unchecked against the DNA. TRBV21-1 is termed a pseudogene. The CDR3 covers 14 residues. CDR3: CASSKVLGVNEQFF. The CDR3 nucleotides are TGTGCCAGCAGCAAAGTATTAGGGGTCAATGAGCAGTTCTTC.

V usage is TRBV9 and J usage is TRBJ2-1; 7 bases fit TRBD1. V lost 2 bases, J lost 0 bases, and 2 bases stayed unmatched. Germline CDR1 reads SGDLS; CDR2 reads YYNGEE. The CDR3 spans 15 residues. For the CDR3, the DNA is TGTGCCAGCAGCGTTGGGGACAGCTCCTACAATGAGCAGTTCTTC. Protein sequence: CASSVGDSSYNEQFF.

The chain is built from TRBV28 and TRBJ1-2; possibly TRBD1 for D (5 bases). Germline CDR1 MDHEN, CDR2 SYDVKM. With 6 bases removed from V and 7 bases from J, the gap between germline ends came to 18 bases. The CDR3 runs to 14 residues. The CDR3 region is CASRDRGGSLGYTF. The CDR3, as DNA: TGTGCCAGCAGAGACCGGGGGGGGAGTCTTGGCTACACCTTC.

The chain carries TRBV2 and TRBJ2-7, with a possible D match to TRBD1 (6 bases). This CDR3 spans 11 amino acids. CDR1 SNHLY and CDR2 FYNNEI come from the germline V gene. Trimming shortened V by 9 bases and J by 10 bases, and 16 bases separated the two germline ends. CDR3 region: CASTVEGGQYF. The CDR3, as DNA: TGTGCCAGTACCGTCGAAGGGGGACAGTACTTC.

The chain is built from TRBV2 and TRBJ2-7, with TRBD2 matching over 8 bases. Trimming removed 7 bases from V and 2 bases from J; junction bases left unmatched: 13. From germline, CDR1 is SNHLY and CDR2 FYNNEI. The CDR3 consists of 16 residues. DNA of the CDR3: TGTGCCAGCAAACCCGGTAGGGCGGGGGGTCCCTACGAGCAGTACTTC. This codes for CASKPGRAGGPYEQYF.

The chain links TRBV11-2 to TRBJ2-3; 12 bases match TRBD2. Unmatched junction bases numbered 14, after V lost 5 bases and J lost 11 bases. The CDR3 is 16 amino acids. Per the germline V gene, CDR1 is SGHAT and CDR2 is FQNNGV. The CDR3 sequence is CASSLISSGGAIGQYF. CDR3 DNA: TGTGCCAGCAGCCTGATCTCTAGCGGGGGGGCGATCGGGCAGTATTTT.

The CDR3 DNA follows: TGTGCCAGCAGTGAATATAAGGGACAGGGCAGTCTCTATGGCTACACCTTC. Translation gives CASSEYKGQGSLYGYTF. The chain couples TRBV25-1 to TRBJ1-2, with 9 bases matching TRBD1. V lost 0 bases and J lost 4; bases outside the gene matches: 9. Germline CDR1 and CDR2: MGHDK and SYGVNS. CDR3 size: 17 residues.

To note about this clone: Other DNA sequences in this sample translate to the same CDR3. V and J are TRBV6-5 and TRBJ1-2; D gene unclear. CDR1 is MNHEY and CDR2 is SVGAGI in the germline V gene. This CDR3 comprises 14 residues. Between the trimmed V and J ends, which lost 0 bases and 2 bases, there was a span of 7 bases. The CDR3 spells CASSYSRGNYGYTF. In DNA form, the CDR3 reads TGTGCCAGCAGTTACTCCCGAGGGAACTATGGCTACACCTTC.

This chain links TRBV7-8 with TRBJ1-1; D possibly corresponds to TRBD1 (6 bases). This CDR3 comprises 14 residues. V gave up 3 bases and J gave up 6 bases, with 14 bases separating them. Looked up from germline, CDR1 is SGHVS and CDR2 is FQNEAQ. The DNA of the CDR3 is TGTGCCAGCAGCTTTCAAGGGGGTAGGGCTGAAGCTTTCTTT. Protein: CASSFQGGRAEAFF. The full variable domain, rest sourced from reference TRBV7-8 and TRBJ1-1, is GAGVSQSPRYKVAKRGQDVALRCDPISGHVSLFWYQQALGQGPEFLTYFQNEAQLDKSGLPSDRFFAERPEGSVSTLKIQRTQQEDSAVYLCASSFQGGRAEAFFGQGTRLTVV.

V usage is TRBV5-1 and J usage is TRBJ1-3; unclear D gene. The V gene's germline CDR1 is SGHRS and CDR2 YFSETQ. CDR3 length: 16 amino acids. The V end lost 0 bases, the J end lost 0 bases, and 10 bases lay between the germline ends. CDR3 in DNA: TGCGCCAGCAGCTTGGCAGGCTCCTTCTCTGGAAACACCATATATTTT. Its protein product is CASSLAGSFSGNTIYF.

The rearrangement uses TRBV2 and TRBJ1-5; the D is unclear. CDR1 and CDR2 from the germline V gene are SNHLY and FYNNEI. This CDR3 has 14 residues. V dropped 2 bases and J dropped 0 bases, with 5 bases sitting between them. Here the CDR3 reads CASSESISNQPQHF. The CDR3 DNA is TGTGCCAGCAGTGAATCTATTAGCAATCAGCCCCAGCATTTT.

The chain employs TRBV19 and TRBJ1-2; a possible D gene is TRBD1 (5 bases). Trimming left V 6 bases short and J 2 bases short, with 13 bases between. The V gene's germline CDR1 is LNHDA and CDR2 SQIVND (reference sequence). The CDR3 runs to 14 residues. The CDR3 here is CASSPGRENYGYTF. CDR3 in DNA: TGTGCCAGTAGCCCGGGACGGGAGAACTATGGCTACACCTTC.

This chain connects TRBV10-3 to TRBJ2-1, with TRBD2 identical over 13 bases. Germline CDR1 reads ENHRY; CDR2 reads SYGVKD. CDR3 length: 14 residues. V was clipped by 6 bases and J by 6 bases; unmatched bases: 2. The CDR3 here is CAIRLAGGVNEQFF. The CDR3 DNA sequence: TGTGCCATCAGACTAGCGGGGGGGGTCAATGAGCAGTTCTTC.

This chain connects TRBV9 to TRBJ2-3; D is unresolved. The CDR3 covers 15 residues. Germline CDR1 SGDLS, CDR2 YYNGEE. Trimming pared 4 bases from V and 0 bases from J, leaving 12 bases between. This CDR3 is CASSFLPTSTDTQYF. CDR3 DNA: TGTGCCAGCAGCTTCTTGCCCACTAGCACAGATACGCAGTATTTT.